This T cell receptor (beta chain) stems from a study of blood T cell repertoires in COVID-19. Across the whole study: Samples came from the United States, Italy and Spain, spanning acute and convalescent COVID-19.

Using immunoSEQ multiplex PCR, the repertoire was profiled, and TCRdb retains in-frame clones only, with some absent. This table holds 390,000 or so clones, just over 85% found once. This CDR3 region has 14 residues. Germline CDR1 is KGHDR and CDR2 is SFDVKD. Germline trimming cut 8 bases from V and 6 bases from J; bases unmatched to any gene: 8. The chain couples TRBV24-1 to TRBJ2-1, with TRBD1 identical over 8 bases. Source material: peripheral blood. This TCR was recovered from a woman aged 25 to 39 with active or convalescent COVID-19. The CDR3 is CATIKTGAVNEQFF. The CDR3 DNA sequence: TGTGCCACCATTAAGACAGGGGCGGTCAATGAGCAGTTCTTC.